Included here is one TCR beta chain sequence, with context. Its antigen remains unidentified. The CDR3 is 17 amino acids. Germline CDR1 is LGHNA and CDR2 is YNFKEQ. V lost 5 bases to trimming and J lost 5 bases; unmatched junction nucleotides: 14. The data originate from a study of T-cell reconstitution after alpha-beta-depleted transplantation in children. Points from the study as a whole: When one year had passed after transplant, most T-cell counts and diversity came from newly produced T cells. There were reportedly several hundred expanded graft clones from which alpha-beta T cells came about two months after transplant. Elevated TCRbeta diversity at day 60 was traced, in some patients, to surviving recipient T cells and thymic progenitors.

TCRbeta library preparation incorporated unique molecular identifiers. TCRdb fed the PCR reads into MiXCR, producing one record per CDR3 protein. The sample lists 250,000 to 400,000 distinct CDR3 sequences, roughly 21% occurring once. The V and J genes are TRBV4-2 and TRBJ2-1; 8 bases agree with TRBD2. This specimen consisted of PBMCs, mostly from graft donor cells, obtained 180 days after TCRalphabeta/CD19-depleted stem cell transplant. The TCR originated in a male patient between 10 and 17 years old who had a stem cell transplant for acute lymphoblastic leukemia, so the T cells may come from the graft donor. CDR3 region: CASSTHSGTRGDNEQFF. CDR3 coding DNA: TGTGCCAGCAGCACTCATTCCGGGACTAGAGGTGACAATGAGCAGTTCTTC.